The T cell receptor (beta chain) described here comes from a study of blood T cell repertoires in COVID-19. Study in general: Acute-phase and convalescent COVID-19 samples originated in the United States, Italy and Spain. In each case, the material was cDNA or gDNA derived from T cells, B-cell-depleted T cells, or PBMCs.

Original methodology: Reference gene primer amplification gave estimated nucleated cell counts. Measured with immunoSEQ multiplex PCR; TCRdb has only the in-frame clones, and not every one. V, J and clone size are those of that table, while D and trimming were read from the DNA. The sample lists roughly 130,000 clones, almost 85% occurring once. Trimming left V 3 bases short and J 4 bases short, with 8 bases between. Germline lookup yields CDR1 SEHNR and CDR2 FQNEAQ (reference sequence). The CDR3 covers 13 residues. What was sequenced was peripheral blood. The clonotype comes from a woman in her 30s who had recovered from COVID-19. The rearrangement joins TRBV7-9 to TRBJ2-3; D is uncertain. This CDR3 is CASSFSGPDTQYF. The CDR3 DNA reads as TGTGCCAGCAGCTTCTCAGGCCCAGATACGCAGTATTTT.